This TCR beta chain was found in a study of response to subunit inactivated influenza vaccine. General study findings and limits: Authors suggested each seasonal flu vaccination may recruit only limited numbers of new T cells.

This clonotype occurred a few times. Its antigen remains unidentified. Trimming shortened V by 5 bases and J by 5 bases, and 9 bases separated the two germline ends. Germline CDR1 reads DFQATT; CDR2 reads SNEGSKA (reference sequence). The CDR3 contains 12 residues. TCRdb independently ran MiXCR on the RT-PCR reads; one entry per CDR3 protein. The data show about 700,000 distinct CDR3 sequences, roughly 13% seen once. This clonotype was obtained from a man aged 50 or older who received an inactivated influenza vaccine. The chain recombines TRBV20-1 with TRBJ2-2; D possibly corresponds to TRBD1 (6 bases). The material was PBMCs from blood, obtained around 15 days before vaccination. The CDR3 loop is CSAPTGTGELFF. DNA of the CDR3: TGCAGTGCTCCGACAGGAACCGGGGAGCTGTTTTTT.